The source of this T cell receptor (beta chain) is a study of cytomegalovirus exposure and HLA in healthy donors. About the research overall: Earlier results showed 117 million unique TCR beta sequences derived from approximately 180 million T cells. HLA-typed donors contributed around 82 million unique TCRs, which were held in an early data release.

This clone came up a few times. Amplification used 60 Vbeta primers and 13 Jbeta primers. TCRdb's table, derived via immunoSEQ multiplex PCR, lists solely in-frame clones and lacks some. The sample records a few hundred thousand clones, about 80% being singletons. CDR1 MNHEY and CDR2 SMNVEV come from the germline V gene (reference sequence). Trimming cost V 8 bases and J 5 bases, with 21 bases left between them. CDR3 size: 15 residues. The chain has TRBV27 and TRBJ2-5; a weak D match, TRBD2 (7 bases). This sequence was found in a man aged 35 to 55 in good health and CMV-seronegative. Material for sequencing was PBMCs. The CDR3 DNA is TGTGCCAGCGCCCGGGGGGCAGGGGATATTGAGACCCAGTACTTC. This codes for CASARGAGDIETQYF.